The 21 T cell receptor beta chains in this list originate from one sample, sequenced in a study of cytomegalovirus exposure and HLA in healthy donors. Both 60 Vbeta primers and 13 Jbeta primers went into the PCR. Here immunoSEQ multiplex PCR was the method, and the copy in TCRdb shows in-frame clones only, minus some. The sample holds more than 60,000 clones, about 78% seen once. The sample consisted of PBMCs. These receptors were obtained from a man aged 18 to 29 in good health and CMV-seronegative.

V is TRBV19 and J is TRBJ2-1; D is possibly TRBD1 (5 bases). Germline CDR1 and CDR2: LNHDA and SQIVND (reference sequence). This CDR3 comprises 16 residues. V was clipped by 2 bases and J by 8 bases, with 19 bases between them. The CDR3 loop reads CASSILVGLVRDEQFF. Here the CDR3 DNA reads TGTGCCAGTAGTATACTAGTGGGCCTTGTCAGGGATGAGCAGTTCTTC.

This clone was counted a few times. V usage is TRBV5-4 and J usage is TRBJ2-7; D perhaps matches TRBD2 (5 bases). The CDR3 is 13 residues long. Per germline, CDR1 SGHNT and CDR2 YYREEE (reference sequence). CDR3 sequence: CACSLFPEAEQYV. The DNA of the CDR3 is TGTGCCTGCAGCTTGTTCCCGGAGGCGGAGCAGTACGTT.

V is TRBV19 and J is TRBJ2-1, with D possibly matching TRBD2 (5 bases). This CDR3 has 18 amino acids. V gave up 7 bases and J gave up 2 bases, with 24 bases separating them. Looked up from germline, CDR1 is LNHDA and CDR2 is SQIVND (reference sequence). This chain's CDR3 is CASTPGVIRQATYNEQFF. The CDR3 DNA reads TGTGCCAGTACCCCCGGGGTTATCCGGCAGGCTACCTACAATGAGCAGTTCTTC. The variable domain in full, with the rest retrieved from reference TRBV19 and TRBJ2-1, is DGGITQSPKYLFRKEGQNVTLSCEQNLNHDAMYWYRQDPGQGLRLIYYSQIVNDFQKGDIAEGYSVSREKKESFPLTVTSAQKNPTAFYLCASTPGVIRQATYNEQFFGPGTRLTVL.

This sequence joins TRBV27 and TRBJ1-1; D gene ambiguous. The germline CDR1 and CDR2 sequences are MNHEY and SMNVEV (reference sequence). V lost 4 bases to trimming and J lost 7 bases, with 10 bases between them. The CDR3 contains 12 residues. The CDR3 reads CASSYPGGEAFF. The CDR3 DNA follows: TGTGCCAGCAGTTACCCCGGCGGTGAAGCTTTCTTT.

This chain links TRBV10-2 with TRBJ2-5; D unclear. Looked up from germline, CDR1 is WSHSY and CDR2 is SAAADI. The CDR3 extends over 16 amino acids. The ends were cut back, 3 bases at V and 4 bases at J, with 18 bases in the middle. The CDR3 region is CASSDPPGPERETQYF. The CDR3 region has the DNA TGCGCCAGCAGTGACCCCCCTGGCCCGGAGCGAGAGACCCAGTACTTC.

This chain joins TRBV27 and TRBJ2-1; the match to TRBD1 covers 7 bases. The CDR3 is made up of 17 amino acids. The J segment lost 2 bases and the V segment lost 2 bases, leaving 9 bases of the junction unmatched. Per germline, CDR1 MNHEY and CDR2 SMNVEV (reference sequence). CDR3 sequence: CASSLTNGQVPYNEQFF. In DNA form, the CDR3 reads TGTGCCAGCAGTTTAACCAACGGACAGGTACCCTACAATGAGCAGTTCTTC.

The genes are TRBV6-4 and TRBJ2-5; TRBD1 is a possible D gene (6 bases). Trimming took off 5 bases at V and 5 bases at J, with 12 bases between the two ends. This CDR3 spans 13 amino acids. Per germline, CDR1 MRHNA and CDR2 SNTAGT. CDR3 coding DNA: TGTGCCAGCAGTTATAATACAGGGGAGACCCAGTACTTC. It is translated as CASSYNTGETQYF.

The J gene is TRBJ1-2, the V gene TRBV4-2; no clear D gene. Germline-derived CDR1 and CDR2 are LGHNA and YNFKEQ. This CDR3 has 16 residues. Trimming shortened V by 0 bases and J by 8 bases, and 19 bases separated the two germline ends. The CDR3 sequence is CASSQEVDVGTGGYTF. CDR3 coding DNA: TGTGCCAGCAGCCAAGAAGTCGACGTAGGAACGGGGGGCTACACCTTC.

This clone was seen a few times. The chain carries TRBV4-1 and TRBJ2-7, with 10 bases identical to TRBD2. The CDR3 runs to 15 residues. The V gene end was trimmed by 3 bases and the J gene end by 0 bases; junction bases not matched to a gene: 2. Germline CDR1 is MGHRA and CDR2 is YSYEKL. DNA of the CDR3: TGCGCCAGCAGCCAGATAGCGGGGGGCTCCTACGAGCAGTACTTC. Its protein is CASSQIAGGSYEQYF.

The CDR3 region is CSVANEGGNTIYF. CDR3 DNA sequence: TGCAGCGTCGCGAATGAGGGAGGAAACACCATATATTTT. The rearrangement links TRBV29-1 to TRBJ1-3; the D is unclear. V was pared by 6 bases and J by 4 bases, with 13 bases between. The CDR3 has 13 residues. Germline values: CDR1 SQVTM, CDR2 ANQGSEA.

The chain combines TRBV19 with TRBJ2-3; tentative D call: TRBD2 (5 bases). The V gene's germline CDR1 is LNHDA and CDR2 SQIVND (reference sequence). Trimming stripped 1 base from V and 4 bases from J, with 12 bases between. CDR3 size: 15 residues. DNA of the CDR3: TGTGCCAGTAGTATAGGTCCGGGATCGGCAGATACGCAGTATTTT. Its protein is CASSIGPGSADTQYF. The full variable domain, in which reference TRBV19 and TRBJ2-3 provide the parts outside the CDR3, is DGGITQSPKYLFRKEGQNVTLSCEQNLNHDAMYWYRQDPGQGLRLIYYSQIVNDFQKGDIAEGYSVSREKKESFPLTVTSAQKNPTAFYLCASSIGPGSADTQYFGPGTRLTVL.

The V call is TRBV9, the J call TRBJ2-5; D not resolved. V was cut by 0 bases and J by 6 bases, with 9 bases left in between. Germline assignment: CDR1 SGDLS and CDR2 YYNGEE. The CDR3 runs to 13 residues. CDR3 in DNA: TGTGCCAGCAGCGTAGCTAGAGGAAAGACCCAGTACTTC. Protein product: CASSVARGKTQYF.

CDR3 residues: CASSTHLPQITDTQYF. The CDR3 bases are TGTGCCAGTAGTACCCATCTACCTCAAATCACAGATACGCAGTATTTT. The chain combines TRBV19 with TRBJ2-3; D uncertain. V lost 4 bases to trimming and J lost 2 bases, with 16 bases between them. The CDR3 spans 16 residues. Germline V lookup: CDR1 LNHDA, CDR2 SQIVND (reference sequence).

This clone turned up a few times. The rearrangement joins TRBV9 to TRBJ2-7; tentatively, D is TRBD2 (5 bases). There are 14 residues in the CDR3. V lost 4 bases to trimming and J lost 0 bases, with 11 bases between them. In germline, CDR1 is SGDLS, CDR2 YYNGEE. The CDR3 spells CASSFDRDSYEQYF. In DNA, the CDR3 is TGTGCCAGCAGCTTCGACCGGGACTCCTACGAGCAGTACTTC.

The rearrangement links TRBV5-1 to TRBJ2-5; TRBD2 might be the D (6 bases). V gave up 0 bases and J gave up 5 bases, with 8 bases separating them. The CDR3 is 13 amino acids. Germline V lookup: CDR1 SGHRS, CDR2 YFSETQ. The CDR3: CASSLGGEETQYF. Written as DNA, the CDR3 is TGCGCCAGCAGCTTGGGCGGGGAGGAGACCCAGTACTTC.

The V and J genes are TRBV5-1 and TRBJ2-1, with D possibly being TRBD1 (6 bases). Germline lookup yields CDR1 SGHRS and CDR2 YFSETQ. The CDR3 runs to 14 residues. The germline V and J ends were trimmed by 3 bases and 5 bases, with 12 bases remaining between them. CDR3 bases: TGCGCCAGCAGCTCCCCAACAGGGAACAATGAGCAGTTCTTC. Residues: CASSSPTGNNEQFF.

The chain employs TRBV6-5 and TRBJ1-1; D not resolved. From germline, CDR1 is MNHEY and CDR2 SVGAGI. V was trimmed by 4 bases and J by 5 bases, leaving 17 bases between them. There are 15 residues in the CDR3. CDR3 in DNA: TGTGCCAGCAGTTCCTCTGCGGGGATACGGACTGAAGCTTTCTTT. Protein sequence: CASSSSAGIRTEAFF.

CDR3 bases: TGTGCCAGCAGTTACTCGAGCGGGGCTGGAAACACCATATATTTT. Residues: CASSYSSGAGNTIYF. This sequence joins TRBV6-5 and TRBJ1-3; unclear D gene. Trimming removed 0 bases at V and 2 bases at J, with 8 bases between. CDR1 and CDR2 from the germline V gene are MNHEY and SVGAGI. The CDR3 is 15 residues long.

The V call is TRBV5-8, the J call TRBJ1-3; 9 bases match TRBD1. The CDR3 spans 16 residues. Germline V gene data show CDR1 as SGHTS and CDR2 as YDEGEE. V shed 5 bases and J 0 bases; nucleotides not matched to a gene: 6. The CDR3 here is CASSLGQGDSGNTIYF. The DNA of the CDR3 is TGTGCCAGCAGTCTGGGACAGGGAGACTCTGGAAACACCATATATTTT.

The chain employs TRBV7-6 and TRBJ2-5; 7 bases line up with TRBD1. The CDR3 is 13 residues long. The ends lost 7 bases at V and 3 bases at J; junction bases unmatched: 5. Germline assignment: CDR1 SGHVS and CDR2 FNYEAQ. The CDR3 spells CASIPTGKETQYF. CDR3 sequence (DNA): TGTGCCAGCATCCCGACAGGGAAAGAGACCCAGTACTTC.

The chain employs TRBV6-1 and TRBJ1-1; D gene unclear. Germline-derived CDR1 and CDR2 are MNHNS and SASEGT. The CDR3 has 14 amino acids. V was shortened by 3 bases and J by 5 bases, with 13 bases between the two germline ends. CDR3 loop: CASSDSSPGTEAFF. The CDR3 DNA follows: TGTGCCAGCAGTGACTCCTCACCGGGGACTGAAGCTTTCTTT.